This T cell receptor (beta chain) was sequenced in a study of T cell repertoires in cytomegalovirus infection. This clonotype turned up a few times. No antigen is known for it. The V segment lost 6 bases and the J segment 7 bases; nucleotides outside the gene matches: 14. This CDR3 is 15 amino acids long. CDR1 SGHVS and CDR2 FQNEAQ come from the germline V gene. TCRdb reanalysed the reads using MiXCR and keeps one entry per CDR3 protein. The data show hundreds of thousands of distinct CDR3 sequences, with roughly 46% seen just once and just under 45% held by the top ten. This TCR was sampled from a human donor in good health (CMV status not recorded). Some clones in this sample may be carry-over from other donors' samples. This specimen consisted of cultured PBMCs, obtained from culture after CMV antigen stimulation. The rearrangement links TRBV7-8 to TRBJ2-7; 8 bases line up with TRBD1. CDR3 region: CASRVGTGSALEQYF. In nucleotides, the CDR3 is TGTGCCAGCAGAGTCGGGACAGGCTCTGCCCTGGAGCAGTACTTC.